The rows below give T cell receptor beta chains drawn from one sample of a study of CD8+ T cells in alopecia areata. Clones were sequenced by immunoSEQ multiplex PCR, and TCRdb holds only the in-frame ones, with some missing. The repertoire holds about 200,000 clones, with around three fifths as singletons. Source: CD4+ T cells sorted from blood, taken at week 4, from a patient treated with tofacitinib. These receptor sequences come from a human donor with alopecia areata. Both conserved end residues are part of each CDR3. The order of the fields is clone size, D gene, J gene, V gene, CDR3 DNA, CDR3 protein. A D gene is named only where the DNA matches it firmly. Clone size, where shown, is once, few, many, or a class for clones that have expanded.

>few|-|TRBJ2-2|TRBV7-3
TGTGCCAGCAGCTTAGTGGACGGGGAGCTGTTTTTT
CASSLVDGELFF
>few|-|TRBJ1-2|TRBV2
TGTGCCAGCAGTGAGGCCCGACGGGGCTACACCTTC
CASSEARRGYTF
>-|TRBD1|TRBJ2-6|TRBV7-2
TGTGCCAGCAGCTTGATAAGGGACAGGAAAGCTGGGGCCAACGTCCTGACTTTC
CASSLIRDRKAGANVLTF
>-|-|TRBJ1-2|TRBV4-3
TGCGCCAGCAGCCAAGGTCTAAGAGAAGGCTACACCTTC
CASSQGLREGYTF
>-|-|TRBJ1-2|TRBV9
TGTGCCAGCAGCGCCGGGGACCTCTACACCTTC
CASSAGDLYTF
>-|-|TRBJ2-7|TRBV27
TGTGCCAGCAGTTCATATGGGACAATGGGGCAGTACTTC
CASSSYGTMGQYF
>-|-|TRBJ1-2|TRBV10-3
TGTGCCATCAGTGCTGAGACGGATAACTATGGCTACACCTTC
CAISAETDNYGYTF
>-|-|TRBJ1-5|TRBV10-2
TGCGCCAGCGGACAGATCGATCAGCCCCAGCATTTT
CASGQIDQPQHF
>-|TRBD1|TRBJ1-6|TRBV30
TGTGCCTGGAATGTTGGACAGGGGGTGTCACCCCTCCACTTT
CAWNVGQGVSPLHF
>-|-|TRBJ1-1|TRBV15
TGTGCCACCAGCAACAGGCAGAGGAACACTGAAGCTTTCTTT
CATSNRQRNTEAFF
>-|TRBD1|TRBJ2-7|TRBV2
TGTGCCAGCGCCTATCGAGGGACAGGGGCCGAGCAGTACTTC
CASAYRGTGAEQYF
>-|-|TRBJ1-1|TRBV11-2
TGTGCCAGCAGCTTAGCGGAGGGGAGCACTGAAGCTTTCTTT
CASSLAEGSTEAFF
>-|TRBD2|TRBJ2-1|TRBV9
TGTGCCAGCAGCGCACTAGCGGGGGGTTACAATGAGCAGTTCTTC
CASSALAGGYNEQFF
>-|-|TRBJ1-2|TRBV11-2
TGTGCCAGCAGCTTAGGAACCCGGGACGGCTATGGCTACACCTTC
CASSLGTRDGYGYTF
>-|-|TRBJ2-1|TRBV14
TGTGCCAGCAGCCAGTCTTGGGTATCGGGCAATGAGCAGTTCTTC
CASSQSWVSGNEQFF
>-|-|TRBJ2-7|TRBV15
TGTGCCACCGGCATCAGGGGATACGAGCAGTACTTC
CATGIRGYEQYF
>-|-|TRBJ1-1|TRBV27
TGTGCCAGCAGTTCACAGGGCTGGAACACTGAAGCTTTCTTT
CASSSQGWNTEAFF
>-|-|TRBJ2-7|TRBV11-2
TGTGCCAGCAGCTTAGGCTCCTACGAGCAGTACTTC
CASSLGSYEQYF
>few|-|TRBJ2-1|TRBV7-8
TGTGCCAGCAGCTTAGTCCGGGGCGATGAGCAGTTCTTC
CASSLVRGDEQFF
>few|-|TRBJ2-1|TRBV4-1
TGCGCCAGCAGCCAAGATGTGCAGTCCTACAATGAGCAGTTCTTC
CASSQDVQSYNEQFF
>-|-|TRBJ2-7|TRBV10-1
TGCGCCAGCAGTGACCGGTACGAGCAGTACTTC
CASSDRYEQYF
>-|-|TRBJ1-5|TRBV29-1
TGCAGCGTTGGAGGGGCTGATCAGCCCCAGCATTTT
CSVGGADQPQHF
>few|TRBD1|TRBJ2-5|TRBV28
TGTGCCAGCAGAGGGGGCTGGAAAGAGACCCAGTACTTC
CASRGGWKETQYF
>few|TRBD1|TRBJ2-3|TRBV5-1
TGCGCCAGCAGCGACAAAAGGACAGGGGGAGCAGATACGCAGTATTTT
CASSDKRTGGADTQYF
>few|TRBD1|TRBJ2-2|TRBV29-1
TGCAGCGCCCGACAGGGGCTGAACACCGGGGAGCTGTTTTTT
CSARQGLNTGELFF
>-|-|TRBJ1-1|TRBV7-9
TGTGCCAGCAGCTTAGGCTACGGAAACACTGAAGCTTTCTTT
CASSLGYGNTEAFF
>-|-|TRBJ1-6|TRBV7-2
TGTGCCAGCAGCTTACTAGGGACTTGGGCGTTT
CASSLLGTWAF
>-|-|TRBJ2-3|TRBV30
TGTGCCTGGAGGCACGGACTCCCGACAGATACGCAGTATTTT
CAWRHGLPTDTQYF
>-|-|TRBJ1-2|TRBV5-1
TGCGCCAGCAGCTTGGTACAGGGAGTCTATGGCTACACCTTC
CASSLVQGVYGYTF
>-|-|TRBJ2-1|TRBV5-1
TGCGCCAGCAGCTTGAGTGAGGGGTCGTACAATGAGCAGTTCTTC
CASSLSEGSYNEQFF
>-|-|TRBJ1-1|TRBV11-2
TGTGCCAGCAGCCCTCGGACAGCCATGAACACTGAAGCTTTCTTT
CASSPRTAMNTEAFF
>-|-|TRBJ2-1|TRBV2
TGTGCCAGCAGTGGGGGATTAAACAATGAGCAGTTCTTC
CASSGGLNNEQFF